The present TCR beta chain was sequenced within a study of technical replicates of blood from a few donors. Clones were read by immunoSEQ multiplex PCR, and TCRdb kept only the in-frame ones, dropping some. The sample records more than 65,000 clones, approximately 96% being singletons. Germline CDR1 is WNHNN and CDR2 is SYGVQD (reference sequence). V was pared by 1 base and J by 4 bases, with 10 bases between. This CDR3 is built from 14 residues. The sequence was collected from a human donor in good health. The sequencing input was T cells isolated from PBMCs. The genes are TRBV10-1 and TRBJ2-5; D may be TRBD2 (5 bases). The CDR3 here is CASSEFTRVETQYF. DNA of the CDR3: TGCGCCAGCAGTGAGTTTACTAGGGTAGAGACCCAGTACTTC.